This T cell receptor (beta chain) was documented in a study of CD8+ T cells in alopecia areata. Indicated treatment: oral pan-JAK inhibitor, 5-10 mg twice daily. Starting from PBMCs, sorting isolated CD4+ and CD8+ T cells. cDNA reverse transcribed from extracted RNA served as the sequencing template. Assay: immunoSEQ multiplex PCR; the TCRdb copy retains only in-frame clones and omits some. The sample contains around 200,000 clones, approximately 60% of which appear only once. The CDR3 contains 15 residues. Trimming removed 3 bases at V and 4 bases at J, with 16 bases between. Germline CDR1 reads SGDLS; CDR2 reads YYNGEE.

This TCR was recovered from a human donor with alopecia areata. The chain uses TRBV9 and TRBJ1-2; D unresolved. Material: CD4+ T cells sorted from blood, obtained at week 4, from a patient treated with tofacitinib. The CDR3 nucleotides are TGTGCCAGCAGCGACCCGAGTGTGGGCCGCTATGGCTACACCTTC. Residues: CASSDPSVGRYGYTF.